This T cell receptor beta chain was captured by sequencing in a study of regulatory T cells in long-lasting Graves disease. This clonotype has just a few counts. V was cut by 1 base and J by 4 bases, with 12 bases left in between. CDR1 is SGHDN, CDR2 FVKESK, per germline. This CDR3 region has 15 residues. The authors built TCR beta libraries using iRepertoire HTBI primers and Arm-PCR of CDR3 regions. TCRdb called the multiplex PCR reads again in MiXCR, with one record for every CDR3 protein. The repertoire holds roughly 520,000 distinct CDR3 sequences, 12% seen once, with 8% to 10% in the top ten. Time point described: newly diagnosed GD, antithyroid drugs for less than 3 months. Preparation of the TCR library used RNA extracted from PBMCs. These data were also reused for a study on T cells in Graves' hyperthyroidism and ophthalmopathy.

The sequencing here drew on peripheral blood mononuclear cells (PBMCs), taken at new diagnosis, from a patient treated with antithyroid drugs. J is TRBJ2-3 and V is TRBV14; no clear D gene. The TCR sequence derives from a woman younger than 45 with Graves disease. CDR3 coding DNA: TGTGCCAGCAGCCAAGGGATGGTAAGATCAGATACGCAGTATTTT. Its protein product is CASSQGMVRSDTQYF.